This TCR beta chain was profiled in a study of shared clonotypes between healthy human individuals. General observations from the study: Naive subsets typically showed greater estimated richness than memory subsets.

Using immunoSEQ multiplex PCR, the repertoire was profiled, and TCRdb retains in-frame clones only, with some absent. The table records 2 million to 2.5 million clones, about 95% of them present only once. About this clone itself: The antigen remains undetermined.

CD8 cells classed as naive were CD45RO-negative and positively selected for CCR7, excluding terminally differentiated effector memory CD45RA+ cells. V was shortened by 1 base and J by 5 bases, with 10 bases between the two germline ends. Germline CDR1 reads SGHKS; CDR2 reads YYEKEE (reference sequence). CDR3 length: 14 residues. The clonotype comes from a man between 18 and 29 years old in good health. The chain links TRBV5-5 to TRBJ1-5, with a tentative D call TRBD1 (5 bases). Sequenced material: naive CD8+ T cells sorted from blood. The CDR3 region is CASSLLVGHQPQHF. DNA of the CDR3: TGTGCCAGCAGCTTGCTGGTGGGACATCAGCCCCAGCATTTT.